These 18 T cell receptor beta chains were all obtained from the same sample, sequenced in a study of blood T cell repertoires in COVID-19. The data were produced by immunoSEQ multiplex PCR, yet TCRdb's version contains in-frame clones alone and is incomplete. The table lists a few hundred thousand clones, roughly 91% of them singletons. The sequenced sample was peripheral blood. Receptors were obtained from a man over 45 with active or convalescent COVID-19.

Of note for this clone: The same CDR3 arises from other DNA sequences in this sample as well. This CDR3 is CASSEAGGDSNQPQHF. The CDR3, as DNA: TGTGCCAGCAGTGAAGCGGGAGGGGATAGCAATCAGCCCCAGCATTTT. The J gene is TRBJ1-5, the V gene TRBV2, with D perhaps matching TRBD1 (5 bases). Germline CDR1 reads SNHLY; CDR2 reads FYNNEI. The CDR3 is 16 amino acids. Trimming removed 0 bases at V and 0 bases at J, with 9 bases between.

The chain uses TRBV24-1 and TRBJ2-5; D not resolved. Per the germline V gene, CDR1 is KGHDR and CDR2 is SFDVKD. V was clipped by 4 bases and J by 2 bases, with 4 bases between them. CDR3 length equals 12 residues. The CDR3 region has the DNA TGTGCCACCAGTGACGCGCAAGAGACCCAGTACTTC. This encodes CATSDAQETQYF.

The chain joins TRBV18 to TRBJ2-1; possibly TRBD1 for D (5 bases). Germline V CDR1 and CDR2: KGHSH, LQKENI. The CDR3 has 15 residues. Trimming shortened V by 0 bases and J by 3 bases, and 9 bases separated the two germline ends. In nucleotides, the CDR3 is TGTGCCAGCTCACCACCGGGGCAGAACTACAATGAGCAGTTCTTC. Residues: CASSPPGQNYNEQFF.

This chain links TRBV29-1 with TRBJ2-5; 9 nucleotides match TRBD2. V shed 1 base and J 8 bases; nucleotides not matched to a gene: 2. Germline V gene lookup returns CDR1 SQVTM and CDR2 ANQGSEA. The CDR3 is 12 residues long. The CDR3 nucleotides are TGCAGCGTTGAAGGGCTAGCGGGAACCCAGTACTTC. Its translation is CSVEGLAGTQYF.

V gene TRBV6-5 combines with J gene TRBJ1-3; maybe TRBD1 (6 bases). Germline CDR1 and CDR2: MNHEY and SVGAGI. This CDR3 is 14 amino acids long. The V and J ends lost 6 bases and 3 bases respectively, with 12 bases between them. CDR3 nucleotide sequence: TGTGCCAGCAGCCGAGACAGGCTTGGAAACACCATATATTTT. Translation: CASSRDRLGNTIYF.

The chain couples TRBV19 to TRBJ2-1, with 8 bases fitting TRBD2. The CDR3 covers 14 residues. The V gene's germline CDR1 is LNHDA and CDR2 SQIVND (reference sequence). The trim removed 6 bases at V and 10 bases at J, leaving 11 bases unmatched. The CDR3 is CASRPSGGRWEQFF. The CDR3 DNA is TGTGCCAGTAGACCGTCGGGGGGGCGGTGGGAGCAGTTCTTC.

The chain joins TRBV2 to TRBJ1-3, with a tentative D call TRBD1 (6 bases). From germline, CDR1 is SNHLY and CDR2 FYNNEI. There are 14 residues in the CDR3. Trimming stripped 5 bases from V and 2 bases from J, with 10 bases between. Written as DNA, the CDR3 is TGTGCCAGCAGTACCAACAGGGCTGGAAACACCATATATTTT. This gives the protein CASSTNRAGNTIYF.

The chain couples TRBV2 to TRBJ2-7; TRBD2 aligns across 8 bases. Looked up from germline, CDR1 is SNHLY and CDR2 is FYNNEI. The ends lost 6 bases at V and 6 bases at J; junction bases unmatched: 1. This CDR3 is 11 amino acids long. The CDR3 nucleotides are TGTGCCAGCAGGACTAGCGCCGAGCAGTACTTC. Protein: CASRTSAEQYF.

V usage is TRBV29-1 and J usage is TRBJ1-1; TRBD1 matches at 7 bases. Germline CDR1 is SQVTM and CDR2 is ANQGSEA. The CDR3 runs to 13 residues. The J segment lost 2 bases and the V segment lost 6 bases, leaving 6 bases of the junction unmatched. Here the CDR3 reads CSVAGQSNTEAFF. The CDR3, as DNA: TGCAGCGTGGCGGGACAGAGTAACACTGAAGCTTTCTTT.

The chain recombines TRBV28 with TRBJ1-2, with 7 bases matching TRBD1. The CDR3 totals 12 residues. V dropped 5 bases and J dropped 5; count of bases not matched to a gene: 2. Germline CDR1 is MDHEN and CDR2 is SYDVKM. In nucleotides, the CDR3 is TGTGCCAGCAGTCGACAGGGTTATGGCTACACCTTC. This encodes CASSRQGYGYTF.

The chain combines TRBV5-6 with TRBJ2-7; 7 bases match TRBD1. Germline V gives CDR1 SGHDT, CDR2 YYEEEE. CDR3 length: 14 amino acids. Trimming removed 2 bases from V and 6 bases from J; junction bases left unmatched: 8. CDR3 coding DNA: TGTGCCAGCAGCTTAAAGGGGGCGCTTACCGAGCAGTACTTC. This gives the protein CASSLKGALTEQYF.

This clone was detected a few times. The chain employs TRBV4-1 and TRBJ1-3, with a weak D call TRBD1 (5 bases). Germline-derived CDR1 and CDR2 are MGHRA and YSYEKL. The CDR3 loop spans 16 amino acids. V was shortened by 0 bases and J by 4 bases, with 13 bases between the two germline ends. For the CDR3, the DNA is TGCGCCAGCAGCCAAGATGACAGCCGTTTAGGAAACACCATATATTTT. Protein sequence: CASSQDDSRLGNTIYF.

The CDR3 sequence is CASSSGTGLREKLFF. The CDR3 nucleotides read TGCGCCAGCAGCTCCGGGACAGGGTTGCGGGAAAAACTGTTTTTT. This rearrangement joins TRBV5-1 to TRBJ1-4; 9 nucleotides align to TRBD1. The CDR3 runs 15 residues. J lost 8 bases, V lost 3 bases, and 8 bases had no gene match. In germline, CDR1 is SGHRS, CDR2 YFSETQ.

This chain connects TRBV4-1 to TRBJ2-5; tentative D call: TRBD2 (6 bases). V lost 2 bases, J lost 5 bases, and 15 bases lay in between. This CDR3 region has 15 residues. Germline V gene data show CDR1 as MGHRA and CDR2 as YSYEKL. CDR3 nucleotides: TGCGCCAGCAGCCAAATCGGTGGGAGCGGGGAGACCCAGTACTTC. As protein: CASSQIGGSGETQYF.

The V gene is TRBV6-5, the J gene TRBJ1-4, with 9 bases identical to TRBD1. The CDR3 is 14 amino acids. The trim removed 5 bases at V and 5 bases at J, leaving 3 bases unmatched. Germline assignment: CDR1 MNHEY and CDR2 SVGAGI. The chain's CDR3 is CASSRDRGNEKLFF. The DNA for the CDR3 is TGTGCCAGCAGTCGAGACAGGGGGAATGAAAAACTGTTTTTT.

CDR3 in DNA: TGTGCCAGCGGGGGATTGGGGGGAACTGAAGCTTTCTTT. Amino acids: CASGGLGGTEAFF. The chain employs TRBV12-3 or TRBV12-4 and TRBJ1-1, with D tentatively TRBD1 (5 bases). The CDR3 is 13 amino acids. Between the trimmed V and J ends, which lost 8 bases and 5 bases, there was a span of 15 bases.

The gene calls are TRBV6-6 and TRBJ1-1; no clear D. The CDR3 consists of 14 residues. Germline CDR1 reads MNHNY; CDR2 reads SVGAGI (reference sequence). V was pared by 0 bases and J by 3 bases, with 8 bases between. The DNA for the CDR3 is TGTGCCAGCAGTTACTCGATCCGGGACACTGAAGCTTTCTTT. This encodes CASSYSIRDTEAFF.

This clone was observed a single time. The chain couples TRBV28 to TRBJ1-4; D may be TRBD1 (5 bases). Trimming took off 4 bases at V and 3 bases at J, with 12 bases between the two ends. Germline CDR1 MDHEN, CDR2 SYDVKM. This CDR3 spans 15 amino acids. CDR3 sequence reads: CASSSVGTANEKLFF. The CDR3 coding sequence is TGTGCCAGCAGTTCTGTGGGGACTGCTAATGAAAAACTGTTTTTT.